The 2 T cell receptor beta chains below all came from one sample that was sequenced in a study of blood T cell repertoires in COVID-19. The assay was immunoSEQ multiplex PCR, and TCRdb's table has in-frame clones only and misses some. Of tens of thousands of clones in the sample, approximately 85% are singletons; the top ten hold over 25%. Source material: peripheral blood. The receptors were sampled from a man aged 50 or older with acute or convalescent COVID-19.

The chain couples TRBV5-1 to TRBJ1-1, with D perhaps TRBD1 (6 bases). The V gene's germline CDR1 is SGHRS and CDR2 YFSETQ. V lost 4 bases and J lost 5, with 15 bases in between. The length of the CDR3 is 14 residues. The chain's CDR3 is CASSRQVEGTEAFF. The CDR3 DNA reads as TGCGCCAGCAGCCGACAGGTCGAGGGGACTGAAGCTTTCTTT.

The chain uses TRBV6-5 and TRBJ1-3; D is unclear. CDR3 length equals 16 residues. The germline V gene has CDR1 MNHEY and CDR2 SVGAGI. V shed 2 bases and J shed 0 bases, with 11 bases lying between them. Written as DNA, the CDR3 is TGTGCCAGCAGTTACGATGCCTCACTCTCTGGAAACACCATATATTTT. It yields the protein CASSYDASLSGNTIYF.